Presented here are 29 T cell receptor beta chains from one specimen sequenced in a study of T cells in Graves' hyperthyroidism and ophthalmopathy. RNA transcripts yielded amplified TCR beta CDR3 regions. Using the HTBI primer set, a first-round RT-PCR was run on the TCR CDR3. TCRdb re-called the multiplex PCR reads through MiXCR, storing one row per CDR3 protein. The sample holds roughly 580,000 distinct CDR3 sequences, 14% seen once. What was sequenced was blood. The receptors stem from a woman in her twenties or thirties with Graves' hyperthyroidism that later progressed to Graves' ophthalmopathy.

To note about this clonotype: It may be a read error: a sequence one base away is much more abundant. The V and J genes are TRBV3-1 and TRBJ1-1; unclear D gene. The CDR3 has 16 amino acids. V dropped 4 bases and J dropped 0 bases, with 15 bases sitting between them. From germline, CDR1 is LGHDT and CDR2 YNNKEL (reference sequence). The CDR3 nucleotides read TGTGCCAGCAGCCCCCGGACGGGGTGGGTGAACACTGAAGCTTTCTTT. It is translated as CASSPRTGWVNTEAFF. The complete variable domain, with remaining parts taken from reference TRBV3-1 and TRBJ1-1, reads DTAVSQTPKYLVTQMGNDKSIKCEQNLGHDTMYWYKQDSKKFLKIMFSYNNKELIINETVPNRFSPKSPDKAHLNLHINSLELGDSAVYFCASSPRTGWVNTEAFFGQGTRLTVV.

This clonotype occurred many times. This sequence joins TRBV20-1 and TRBJ2-3, with D hard to call. This CDR3 region has 16 residues. Trimming removed 0 bases from V and 4 bases from J, with 17 bases in between. CDR1 and CDR2 (germline): DFQATT, SNEGSKA (reference sequence). DNA of the CDR3: TGCAGTGCTAGAGATCTGACCCCTACACCTCCAGATACGCAGTATTTT. It translates to CSARDLTPTPPDTQYF.

This clonotype was seen more than once but under ten times. This chain uses TRBV11-3 with TRBJ1-3; tentative D call: TRBD1 (6 bases). The CDR3 spans 14 residues. The V gene lost 0 bases and the J gene lost 6 bases, with 9 bases spanning the gap. The V gene's germline CDR1 is SGHNT and CDR2 YENEEA. The CDR3 bases are TGTGCCAGCAGCTTAGAACAGGGAGCAAACACCATATATTTT. Protein product: CASSLEQGANTIYF.

This clonotype was counted many times. The J gene is TRBJ1-3, the V gene TRBV5-1, with D possibly TRBD1 on 5 matching bases. Trimming stripped 4 bases from V and 0 bases from J, with 11 bases between. The CDR3 totals 15 residues. Germline-derived CDR1 and CDR2 are SGHRS and YFSETQ. DNA of the CDR3: TGCGCCAGCAGCGGTGGCGGACACTCTGGAAACACCATATATTTT. Amino acid sequence: CASSGGGHSGNTIYF.

As concerns this clonotype: Given a much more abundant clone one base away, this may be a read error. The chain couples TRBV6-1 to TRBJ2-7; 10 bases align to TRBD1. J gave up 2 bases and V 8 bases, and 9 bases lay outside the gene matches. The CDR3 spans 15 residues. The germline gives CDR1 MNHNS, CDR2 SASEGT. In DNA, the CDR3 is TGTGCCAGCGGTCCCGGACAGGGGGAAACCTACGAGCAGTACTTC. Residues: CASGPGQGETYEQYF.

At least ten counts were recorded for this clonotype. The chain couples TRBV12-3 or TRBV12-4 to TRBJ2-3; TRBD2 matches at 13 bases. With 3 bases clipped from V and 6 bases from J, the junction kept 6 bases outside the gene matches. The CDR3 is 16 residues long. In DNA form, the CDR3 reads TGTGCCAGCAGTTTCCGACTAGCGGGAGGAGGGGATACGCAGTATTTT. Translated, it gives CASSFRLAGGGDTQYF.

The chain links TRBV19 to TRBJ2-7; no clear D gene. Germline CDR1 is LNHDA and CDR2 is SQIVND (reference sequence). Trimming pared 10 bases from V and 3 bases from J, leaving 10 bases between. This CDR3 contains 11 residues. The CDR3 DNA is TGTGCCACCATGAAGGGCTACGAGCAGTACTTC. As protein: CATMKGYEQYF.

As regards this clonotype: One end of the junction varies from germline; a read error may be responsible. The chain has TRBV20-1 and TRBJ2-5; D perhaps matches TRBD2 (5 bases). The CDR3 length is 15 residues. CDR1 is DFQATT and CDR2 is SNEGSKA in the germline V gene (reference sequence). CDR3 region: CGARGLGINQETQYF. The CDR3 region has the DNA TGCGGTGCTAGAGGGTTGGGCATAAACCAAGAGACCCAGTACTTC.

The rearrangement joins TRBV4-1 to TRBJ2-7, with TRBD2 matching over 13 bases. Trimming at V came to 0 bases and at J to 1 base, leaving 6 bases not matched to a gene. The germline gives CDR1 MGHRA, CDR2 YSYEKL. The CDR3 is 18 amino acids. Written as DNA, the CDR3 is TGCGCCAGCAGCCAAGAGTGGGAGGGACTAGCGGGGTCCTACGAGCAGTACTTC. This encodes CASSQEWEGLAGSYEQYF.

This clonotype has just a few counts. The gene calls are TRBV6-1 and TRBJ1-2, with TRBD1 as a possible D gene (5 bases). The V gene lost 5 bases and the J gene lost 6 bases, with 25 bases spanning the gap. Germline V gene data show CDR1 as MNHNS and CDR2 as SASEGT. The CDR3 loop spans 17 amino acids. CDR3 bases: TGTGCCAGCAGTCGAATACCTACCCCTGGGGGGGGGGATGGCTACACCTTC. As protein: CASSRIPTPGGGDGYTF.

This clonotype came up many times. The rearrangement links TRBV2 to TRBJ2-3; TRBD2 might be the D (5 bases). Germline lookup yields CDR1 SNHLY and CDR2 FYNNEI. The CDR3 has 13 amino acids. V shed 7 bases and J shed 5 bases, with 13 bases lying between them. The CDR3 DNA follows: TGTGCCAGCATCGGAGACCGGGGAGATACGCAGTATTTT. Its translation is CASIGDRGDTQYF. The variable domain in full, completed from reference TRBV2 and TRBJ2-3, reads EPEVTQTPSHQVTQMGQEVILRCVPISNHLYFYWYRQILGQKVEFLVSFYNNEISEKSEIFDDQFSVERPDGSNFTLKIRSTKLEDSAMYFCASIGDRGDTQYFGPGTRLTVL.

The sample holds many counts of this clonotype. The V and J genes are TRBV7-2 and TRBJ1-1; 11 bases fit TRBD1. With 4 bases clipped from V and 2 bases from J, the junction kept 3 bases outside the gene matches. Germline CDR1 reads SGHTA; CDR2 reads FQGNSA. This CDR3 spans 15 amino acids. CDR3 coding DNA: TGTGCCAGCAGCTCCGGACAGGGGGCTAACACTGAAGCTTTCTTT. Its translation is CASSSGQGANTEAFF.

This clonotype appeared a few times. This chain uses TRBV7-3 with TRBJ1-2; tentatively, D is TRBD1 (5 bases). Germline values: CDR1 SGHTA, CDR2 FQGTGA. With 5 bases removed from V and 8 bases from J, the gap between germline ends came to 18 bases. The CDR3 contains 14 residues. CDR3 sequence reads: CASSLNPGAVGYTF. The CDR3 nucleotides are TGTGCCAGCAGCCTAAACCCCGGGGCGGTGGGCTACACCTTC.

The V call is TRBV4-3, the J call TRBJ1-3; D might be TRBD1 (5 bases). V lost 1 base, J lost 2 bases, and 15 bases lay in between. CDR3 length: 17 amino acids. The germline CDR1 and CDR2 sequences are LGHNA and YSLEER. As DNA, the CDR3 is TGCGCCAGCAGCCAAGTTGGGGCGGGGAAAACTGGAAACACCATATATTTT. Encoded protein: CASSQVGAGKTGNTIYF.

The gene calls are TRBV5-1 and TRBJ2-6; possible D gene TRBD1, 5 bases. V was trimmed by 6 bases and J by 4 bases, leaving 11 bases between them. Germline V gene sequence: CDR1 SGHRS, CDR2 YFSETQ. The CDR3 loop spans 14 amino acids. CDR3 sequence reads: CASKKGNGANVLTF. The CDR3 DNA is TGCGCCAGCAAGAAGGGGAACGGGGCCAACGTCCTGACTTTC.

This clonotype was counted many times. The chain links TRBV3-1 to TRBJ2-3; the D gene is possibly TRBD1 (6 bases). The CDR3 is made up of 13 amino acids. V was shortened by 2 bases and J by 6 bases, with 9 bases between the two germline ends. Germline assignment: CDR1 LGHDT and CDR2 YNNKEL (reference sequence). CDR3 amino acids: CASSQNRVDTQYF. CDR3 nucleotide sequence: TGTGCCAGCAGCCAAAACAGGGTGGATACGCAGTATTTT.

This clonotype came up many times. The chain joins TRBV11-2 to TRBJ2-2, with TRBD1 as a possible D gene (5 bases). The V end lost 2 bases, the J end lost 0 bases, and 10 bases lay between the germline ends. Germline V gives CDR1 SGHAT, CDR2 FQNNGV. This CDR3 region has 16 residues. CDR3 nucleotides: TGTGCCAGCAGCTTACAGGCAGGGCCGAACACCGGGGAGCTGTTTTTT. Amino acid sequence: CASSLQAGPNTGELFF.

This clonotype was observed a handful of times. This may come from a read error, since a much larger clone is one base off. The rearrangement links TRBV13 to TRBJ2-7, with TRBD1 identical over 10 bases. This CDR3 region has 16 residues. V was clipped by 3 bases and J by 2 bases; unmatched bases: 7. Germline V gives CDR1 PRHDT, CDR2 FYEKMQ (reference sequence). This chain's CDR3 is CASSFAGQGGTYEQYF. The CDR3 DNA is TGTGCCAGCAGCTTTGCAGGACAGGGGGGCACCTACGAGCAGTACTTC.

In its sample, this clonotype was seen many times. The V and J genes are TRBV19 and TRBJ2-5, with 7 positions matching TRBD2. CDR3 length: 15 residues. Germline values: CDR1 LNHDA, CDR2 SQIVND (reference sequence). V dropped 5 bases and J dropped 1; count of bases not matched to a gene: 7. For the CDR3, the DNA is TGTGCCAGTAGTCCCATCTCGGGAGGCCAAGAGACCCAGTACTTC. Translated, it gives CASSPISGGQETQYF.

This clonotype showed up many times. V gene TRBV20-1 combines with J gene TRBJ2-3; TRBD1 might be the D (5 bases). The CDR3 extends over 13 amino acids. The V gene's germline CDR1 is DFQATT and CDR2 SNEGSKA (reference sequence). V lost 7 bases and J lost 0, with 11 bases in between. The CDR3 loop is CSVSDRSTDTQYF. In nucleotides, the CDR3 is TGCAGTGTTTCCGACAGAAGCACAGATACGCAGTATTTT.

The chain is built from TRBV7-9 and TRBJ1-4; 7 nucleotides match TRBD1. The V and J ends lost 1 base and 8 bases, in that order; junction bases with no gene match: 13. The CDR3 loop spans 17 amino acids. Germline V gives CDR1 SEHNR, CDR2 FQNEAQ (reference sequence). CDR3 sequence: CASSLDGSNRGNEKLFF. CDR3 in DNA: TGTGCCAGCAGCTTAGATGGCAGTAACAGGGGAAACGAAAAACTGTTTTTT. Variable domain in full (rest from reference TRBV7-9 and TRBJ1-4): DTGVSQNPRHKITKRGQNVTFRCDPISEHNRLYWYRQTLGQGPEFLTYFQNEAQLEKSRLLSDRFSAERPKGSFSTLEIQRTEQGDSAMYLCASSLDGSNRGNEKLFFGSGTQLSVL.

The count of this clonotype is one. This clone may be a read error of a much larger clone one base away. The rearrangement uses TRBV6-2 or TRBV6-3 and TRBJ1-5; D call uncertain. V gave up 7 bases and J gave up 9 bases, with 16 bases separating them. The germline gives CDR1 MNHEY, CDR2 SVGEGT. The CDR3 runs 13 residues. CDR3 sequence reads: CASTWQEDRPQHF. Written as DNA, the CDR3 is TGTGCCAGCACCTGGCAGGAGGATCGGCCCCAGCATTTT.

The gene calls are TRBV4-3 and TRBJ2-2; 9 bases line up with TRBD2. From germline, CDR1 is LGHNA and CDR2 YSLEER. The CDR3 covers 19 residues. Losses at the gene ends were 4 bases for V and 0 bases for J; bases not matched to a gene: 12. The CDR3 nucleotides are TGCGCCAGCAGCCCTCGGGCTAGCGGGATGTTCGCGAACACCGGGGAGCTGTTTTTT. It encodes CASSPRASGMFANTGELFF.

V is TRBV18 and J is TRBJ1-1; no reliable D call. Germline V lookup: CDR1 KGHSH, CDR2 LQKENI. Deletions cut 2 bases from V and 1 base from J, with 11 bases between. The CDR3 runs 15 residues. DNA for the CDR3: TGTGCCAGCTCACCAGAAACCTCCGGGAACACTGAAGCTTTCTTT. It encodes CASSPETSGNTEAFF.

This clonotype has at least ten counts. The V and J genes are TRBV18 and TRBJ2-1; 16 bases fit TRBD2. V gave up 11 bases and J gave up 2 bases; unmatched junction bases: 6. CDR3 length equals 16 residues. CDR1 KGHSH and CDR2 LQKENI come from the germline V gene. DNA of the CDR3: TGTGCCGGGACTAGCGGGAGGGCAACGGCCTACAATGAGCAGTTCTTC. Residues: CAGTSGRATAYNEQFF.

This CDR3 is CATGQGLFPSNQPQHF. The CDR3 DNA sequence: TGTGCCACGGGACAGGGACTTTTCCCTAGCAATCAGCCCCAGCATTTT. The chain joins TRBV2 to TRBJ1-5; TRBD1 agrees at 9 bases. With V trimmed by 10 bases and J by 0 bases, 10 bases remained unmatched. The CDR3 consists of 16 residues. CDR1 is SNHLY, CDR2 FYNNEI, per germline.

On this clonotype: Just one base apart from a much larger clone, this may be a read error. V usage is TRBV3-1 and J usage is TRBJ2-1; D possibly corresponds to TRBD2 (6 bases). CDR3 length: 15 amino acids. V lost 3 bases to trimming and J lost 7 bases, with 16 bases between them. CDR1 is LGHDT, CDR2 YNNKEL, per germline (reference sequence). CDR3 bases: TGTGCCAGCAGCCAGGCGGGACCGGCTTATAATGAGCAGTTCTTC. Translated: CASSQAGPAYNEQFF.

This clonotype turned up a few times. V gene TRBV29-1 combines with J gene TRBJ2-6; TRBD1 aligns across 7 bases. Germline trimming cut 6 bases from V and 2 bases from J; bases unmatched to any gene: 4. The CDR3 totals 14 residues. The germline CDR1 and CDR2 sequences are SQVTM and ANQGSEA. CDR3 residues: CSVGDRAGANVLTF. The CDR3 DNA is TGCAGCGTCGGAGACAGGGCTGGGGCCAACGTCCTGACTTTC.

The sample holds many counts of this clonotype. The chain combines TRBV7-6 with TRBJ1-2; D is unresolved. Trimming removed 5 bases at V and 4 bases at J, with 14 bases between. Germline CDR1 reads SGHVS; CDR2 reads FNYEAQ. CDR3 length: 14 amino acids. The CDR3 reads CASSPKDRGYGYTF. The CDR3 DNA reads as TGTGCCAGCAGCCCCAAGGACCGTGGCTATGGCTACACCTTC.